This T cell receptor beta chain emerged from a study of blood T cell repertoires in COVID-19 (dated by TCRdb to about 2020). Regarding the research as a whole: Samples covering the acute and convalescent phases of COVID-19 were provided by collaborators in the United States, Italy and Spain. The sample metadata nearly always contained a de-identified subject ID, COVID-19 status, age in years and sex. The repertoires were released in a freely available public database intended as a resource for research on the immune response to SARS-CoV-2. The dataset comprised deeply sampled blood TCRbeta repertoires from subjects exposed to, actively infected with, or recovered from COVID-19. The material from the prospective study consisted of cDNA or gDNA derived from T cells, B-cell-depleted T cells, or PBMCs. Samples were obtained from the ongoing ImmuneRACE study (first 160 participants) and from about 1,300 subjects provided by 6 global collaborators. Where available, HLA class I and class II types were obtained from metadata supplied by the sample provider rather than from assay-based typing. The investigation overall reported the following: How much clinical and demographic metadata was included differed by source and by participant, and the metadata was provided uncurated.

The immunoSEQ Assay, a bias-controlled multiplex PCR, was used to amplify TCRbeta CDR3 regions from genomic DNA. Per the authors' processing: Nucleated cell counts per sample were estimated from amplification of reference gene primers within the assay. Sequence reads were collapsed and filtered to measure the absolute abundance of every unique TCRbeta CDR3 rearrangement. For each sample, productive Simpson clonality was calculated by taking the square root of Simpson's diversity index across productive rearrangements. TCRdb took this table from immuneACCESS and kept in-frame rearrangements with V and J called. Such tables lack part of the clones; where checked against another copy, unresolved V genes explain under half of the gap, and the rest is unexplained. V and J calls and clone size come straight from that table; D and trimming were deduced from the DNA. The sample records 250,000 or so clones, approximately 86% of which are singletons. Of the sample, over 2.5% falls within the top ten clones.

The cysteine opens and the phenylalanine closes a CDR3 of 14 amino acids. Here the CDR3 DNA is all that survives: 42 bases in frame from base 1. The trim is 4 bases for V and 4 bases for J, with a gap of 13 bases between the germline ends. The germline V gene specifies MGHRA as CDR1 and YSYEKL as CDR2. Enrolling through a virtual design, the prospective study's participants ranged in age from roughly 18 to 89 years and lived across approximately 25 United States geographic areas. In the prospective study, cohorts were assigned on the basis of participant-reported clinical history obtained from a screening survey and a study questionnaire. Recovered participants in ImmuneRACE Cohort 3 were defined by two consecutive negative NP/OP PCR tests, clearance by a healthcare professional, or resolution of symptoms. In the prospective study, whole blood, serum and a nasopharyngeal or oropharyngeal swab were collected from each participant by mobile phlebotomists. Participants in the prospective study had the option to provide additional blood draws and questionnaires over a roughly 2-month period. Before DNA extraction, blood samples from the prospective study were shipped at room temperature or frozen.

This clone was observed a few times. Its antigen remains undetermined. No much larger clone exists at a distance of one base, and base qualities are not known. This sequence originates from a woman aged 18 to 35 who had recovered from COVID-19. The chain uses TRBV4-1 and TRBJ1-2, with the D gene too uncertain to name. The specimen was PBMCs or T cells enriched from blood (not recorded which). The CDR3 is CASSPLPGSYGYTF. In nucleotides, the sequence is TGCGCCAGCAGCCCTCTCCCTGGGAGCTATGGCTACACCTTC.